The rows below give T cell receptor beta chains drawn from one sample of a study of radiotherapy plus CTLA-4 blockade in lung cancer. Sequencing used immunoSEQ multiplex PCR; TCRdb keeps in-frame clones, though not all of them. The sample yields 25,000 to 35,000 clones, approximately 78% seen once. The material sequenced was peripheral blood, taken from a patient treated with radiotherapy plus ipilimumab. The source of these receptors is a human donor with non-small cell lung cancer that progressed on radiotherapy plus ipilimumab. CDR3s include the opening cysteine and the closing phenylalanine or tryptophan. The D gene is left open where the match is weak.

J: TRBJ2-7
D: .
V: TRBV2
CDR3: CASSEGPRGSYEQYF

J: TRBJ1-2
D: .
V: TRBV19
CDR3: CASSKSRRDYGYTF

J: TRBJ2-5
D: TRBD2
V: TRBV7-9
CDR3: CASSLAASGGRRETQYF

J: TRBJ1-2
D: .
V: TRBV25-1
CDR3: CASSEFERSGDDYGYTF

J: TRBJ2-7
D: .
V: TRBV4-3
CDR3: CASSQVLGAYEQYF

J: TRBJ2-5
D: TRBD1
V: TRBV5-1
CDR3: CASSAMTGAGETQYF

J: TRBJ2-7
D: TRBD2
V: TRBV6-5
CDR3: CASSSRSGGAYEQYF

J: TRBJ2-2
D: TRBD2
V: TRBV7-2
CDR3: CASSPGGPNTGELFF

J: TRBJ2-2
D: TRBD1
V: TRBV9
CDR3: CASGRDRNTGELFF

J: TRBJ1-1
D: .
V: TRBV30
CDR3: CAWINTLAAEAFF

J: TRBJ1-1
D: TRBD1
V: TRBV9
CDR3: CASSPGQGTEAFF

J: TRBJ1-1
D: TRBD1
V: TRBV6-1
CDR3: CASSEDRGDTEAFF

J: TRBJ1-1
D: .
V: TRBV5-5
CDR3: CASSWTGATEAFF

J: TRBJ2-1
D: TRBD2
V: TRBV7-6
CDR3: CASTPPQRGSYNEQFF

J: TRBJ2-1
D: TRBD2
V: TRBV4-1
CDR3: CASSQAGGYNEQFF

J: TRBJ1-3
D: .
V: TRBV6-1
CDR3: CASSERGGFGNTIYF

J: TRBJ1-1
D: TRBD1
V: TRBV29-1
CDR3: CSVGDRDRRVAMNTEAFF

J: TRBJ1-1
D: TRBD1
V: TRBV19
CDR3: CASRTTGVNTEAFF

J: TRBJ2-1
D: TRBD2
V: TRBV7-2
CDR3: CASSETSGGGNEQFF

J: TRBJ1-2
D: .
V: TRBV6-5
CDR3: CASSRRGRGYTF

J: TRBJ1-1
D: .
V: TRBV7-9
CDR3: CASSEQGSGTEAFF

J: TRBJ2-1
D: TRBD1
V: TRBV19
CDR3: CASSRQGANEQFF

J: TRBJ1-1
D: .
V: TRBV15
CDR3: CATSLTEAEAFF

J: TRBJ2-3
D: .
V: TRBV6-6
CDR3: CASNWFRDTQYF

J: TRBJ1-2
D: TRBD1
V: TRBV6-1
CDR3: CATRTGRDGYTF

J: TRBJ2-3
D: .
V: TRBV6-5
CDR3: CATRRAGVADTQYF

J: TRBJ2-7
D: TRBD1
V: TRBV2
CDR3: CASSLDRGYEQYF

J: TRBJ2-4
D: TRBD2
V: TRBV2
CDR3: CASLTSGGAGIQYF

J: TRBJ1-4
D: .
V: TRBV28
CDR3: CASSSGTRGEKLFF

J: .
D: .
V: TRBV18
CDR3: CASSPPGNSYEQYF

J: TRBJ1-6
D: .
V: TRBV7-9
CDR3: CASSLRESGYNSPLHF

J: TRBJ2-7
D: TRBD1
V: TRBV7-2
CDR3: CASSQGIISYEQYF

J: TRBJ2-7
D: .
V: TRBV16
CDR3: CASSQFVGGPLSYEQYF

J: TRBJ1-4
D: .
V: TRBV19
CDR3: CASKSGMDEKLFF

J: TRBJ2-3
D: .
V: TRBV1
CDR3: CTSSRTSAGGAPGTDTQYF

J: TRBJ1-1
D: TRBD1
V: TRBV30
CDR3: CAWSAQGDNDTEAFF

J: TRBJ1-3
D: TRBD1
V: TRBV9
CDR3: CASSVAPGQGPGNTIYF

J: TRBJ2-1
D: TRBD2
V: TRBV19
CDR3: CASSPSSGGASEQFF

J: TRBJ1-6
D: TRBD1
V: TRBV23-1
CDR3: CASSQSGTGISPLHF

J: TRBJ2-2
D: .
V: TRBV7-2
CDR3: CASSKGYTGELFF

J: TRBJ1-5
D: TRBD1
V: TRBV15
CDR3: CATSRDGTGYQPQHF

J: TRBJ2-5
D: TRBD2
V: TRBV5-4
CDR3: CASSPSGDQETQYF

J: TRBJ2-3
D: TRBD2
V: TRBV19
CDR3: CATSREGLAGGTSTDTQYF

J: TRBJ2-1
D: .
V: TRBV19
CDR3: CASSRTGGPYNEQFF

J: TRBJ2-2
D: TRBD2
V: TRBV14
CDR3: CASSQFGGAGELFF

J: TRBJ1-1
D: TRBD1
V: TRBV5-1
CDR3: CASSRTGSFMNTEAFF

J: TRBJ2-7
D: TRBD1
V: TRBV5-4
CDR3: CASSPRDRTYEQYF

J: TRBJ1-4
D: .
V: TRBV7-6
CDR3: CASSLGGGREKLFF

J: TRBJ2-3
D: .
V: TRBV19
CDR3: CASSIGGIPDTQYF

J: TRBJ2-5
D: TRBD1
V: TRBV7-9
CDR3: CASSTFRGPRQTQYF